The next 20 T cell receptor beta chains were all read from a single sample in a study of cytomegalovirus exposure and HLA in healthy donors. Both 60 Vbeta primers and 13 Jbeta primers went into the PCR. Measured with immunoSEQ multiplex PCR; TCRdb has only the in-frame clones, and not every one. Among more than 95,000 clones listed, around 70% were seen once. Sequencing was done on a sample of PBMCs. These receptors came from a woman aged 18-29 years in good health and CMV-seronegative.

This clone was seen more than once but under ten times. The J gene is TRBJ2-7, the V gene TRBV2; tentatively, D is TRBD1 (7 bases). The CDR3 covers 15 residues. V lost 7 bases to trimming and J lost 5 bases, with 21 bases between them. Looked up from germline, CDR1 is SNHLY and CDR2 is FYNNEI. The CDR3 loop is CASTLERQGGNEQYF. The CDR3, as DNA: TGTGCCAGCACCTTAGAACGGCAGGGGGGAAACGAGCAGTACTTC.

This clone occurred a few times. V usage is TRBV4-1 and J usage is TRBJ2-3; the match to TRBD2 covers 13 bases. There are 20 residues in the CDR3. With 0 bases clipped from V and 2 bases from J, the junction kept 11 bases outside the gene matches. Germline CDR1 is MGHRA and CDR2 is YSYEKL. CDR3 sequence: CASSQDSRTSGGPNTDTQYF. As DNA, the CDR3 is TGCGCCAGCAGCCAAGATTCGAGGACTAGCGGGGGCCCGAACACAGATACGCAGTATTTT.

This sequence joins TRBV10-3 and TRBJ1-4; TRBD1 aligns across 8 bases. J gave up 0 bases and V 10 bases, and 7 bases lay outside the gene matches. The CDR3 spans 15 residues. Germline-derived CDR1 and CDR2 are ENHRY and SYGVKD. The CDR3 is CATQDRAATNEKLFF. The DNA for the CDR3 is TGTGCCACCCAGGACAGGGCGGCAACTAATGAAAAACTGTTTTTT.

V is TRBV28 and J is TRBJ1-6; D not certain. Germline CDR1 MDHEN, CDR2 SYDVKM. Trimming took 6 bases from V and 7 from J, leaving 13 bases between them. This CDR3 has 14 residues. Here the CDR3 DNA reads TGTGCCAGCAGCTTGGGCCTGGGCAATTCACCCCTCCACTTT. Residues: CASSLGLGNSPLHF.

The rearrangement joins TRBV6-1 to TRBJ2-7; tentatively, D is TRBD2 (5 bases). The germline gives CDR1 MNHNS, CDR2 SASEGT. The CDR3 has 13 amino acids. V lost 4 bases and J 1 base, leaving 8 bases between the germline ends. The CDR3 DNA reads as TGTGCCAGCAGTGGTCCGGGGTCCTACGAGCAGTACTTC. It is translated as CASSGPGSYEQYF.

The V call is TRBV2, the J call TRBJ2-3; D uncertain. Trimming stripped 9 bases from V and 6 bases from J, with 10 bases between. This CDR3 has 11 amino acids. Per the germline V gene, CDR1 is SNHLY and CDR2 is FYNNEI. CDR3 DNA sequence: TGTGCCAGAGTAGATGCCGATACGCAGTATTTT. As protein: CARVDADTQYF.

This clone showed up just a few times. This chain connects TRBV2 to TRBJ1-6; the D gene is possibly TRBD1 (5 bases). The V end was cut by 6 bases, the J end by 7 bases, with 10 bases between. The CDR3 extends over 13 amino acids. Germline V gene data show CDR1 as SNHLY and CDR2 as FYNNEI. The CDR3 DNA reads as TGTGCCAGCAGGGGGGGAGGAAATTCACCCCTCCACTTT. It codes for CASRGGGNSPLHF.

The V call is TRBV5-1, the J call TRBJ2-1, with TRBD1 matching 11 bases. Losses at the gene ends were 5 bases for V and 7 bases for J; bases not matched to a gene: 14. From germline, CDR1 is SGHRS and CDR2 YFSETQ. This CDR3 contains 17 residues. For the CDR3, the DNA is TGCGCCAGCAGATACGACACCCGGGACAGGGGGGAAAATGAGCAGTTCTTC. This encodes CASRYDTRDRGENEQFF.

CDR3 region: CASRRGGQDEQFF. The CDR3 bases are TGTGCCAGCAGACGGGGGGGCCAGGATGAGCAGTTCTTC. This sequence joins TRBV2 and TRBJ2-1; 8 nucleotides align to TRBD2. The germline V gene encodes CDR1 SNHLY and CDR2 FYNNEI. This CDR3 is 13 amino acids long. Trimming removed 6 bases from V and 8 bases from J; junction bases left unmatched: 6.

The table lists this clone with many counts. The chain links TRBV5-1 to TRBJ2-7, with a weak D call TRBD1 (6 bases). The CDR3 runs to 13 residues. Germline loops: CDR1 SGHRS, CDR2 YFSETQ. V was shortened by 4 bases and J by 2 bases, with 10 bases between the two germline ends. The CDR3 DNA sequence: TGCGCCAGCAGCCCGACAGGTACCTACGAGCAGTACTTC. Residues: CASSPTGTYEQYF.

The table lists this clone with a few counts. The rearrangement joins TRBV4-1 to TRBJ1-1; D unresolved. The V and J ends lost 4 bases and 1 base respectively, with 7 bases between them. This CDR3 has 13 amino acids. The germline V gene has CDR1 MGHRA and CDR2 YSYEKL. The CDR3 DNA sequence: TGCGCCAGCAGCCGATTGGCGAACACTGAAGCTTTCTTT. Translating it yields CASSRLANTEAFF.

The rearrangement uses TRBV10-3 and TRBJ2-1; D remains ambiguous. V shed 4 bases and J shed 5 bases, with 9 bases lying between them. The CDR3 loop spans 13 amino acids. The germline CDR1 and CDR2 sequences are ENHRY and SYGVKD. CDR3 in amino acids: CAISVTDNNEQFF. The CDR3 nucleotides read TGTGCCATCAGTGTAACAGATAACAATGAGCAGTTCTTC.

To note about this clone: It is likely a read error, because the conserved phenylalanine at the end of the CDR3 is missing. This sequence joins TRBV29-1 and TRBJ1-1; D not certain. Trimming shortened V by 8 bases and J by 1 base, and 17 bases separated the two germline ends. Germline V gives CDR1 SQVTM, CDR2 ANQGSEA. The CDR3 is 14 residues long. The CDR3 reads CSCRVGLTNTEAFV. CDR3 DNA sequence: TGCAGCTGTCGGGTAGGTCTCACGAACACTGAAGCTTTCGTT.

V and J are TRBV14 and TRBJ2-7; D is possibly TRBD1 (6 bases). Germline values: CDR1 SGHDN, CDR2 FVKESK. Deletions cut 3 bases from V and 3 bases from J, with 12 bases between. CDR3 length: 14 amino acids. CDR3 DNA: TGTGCCAGCAGCCACAGGGGTCCTAGCTACGAGCAGTACTTC. Protein: CASSHRGPSYEQYF.

The chain employs TRBV19 and TRBJ1-4; D gene unclear. Looked up from germline, CDR1 is LNHDA and CDR2 is SQIVND (reference sequence). CDR3 length: 15 residues. V was cut by 3 bases and J by 0 bases, with 8 bases left in between. This chain's CDR3 is CASSIGRTTNEKLFF. The CDR3 DNA follows: TGTGCCAGTAGTATCGGCAGGACAACTAATGAAAAACTGTTTTTT.

The V call is TRBV19, the J call TRBJ2-7; 8 bases line up with TRBD1. Germline CDR1 reads LNHDA; CDR2 reads SQIVND (reference sequence). The trim removed 5 bases at V and 6 bases at J, leaving 9 bases unmatched. This CDR3 spans 14 amino acids. CDR3 residues: CASSPTGAFGEQYF. The CDR3, as DNA: TGTGCCAGTAGTCCGACAGGGGCTTTTGGCGAGCAGTACTTC. Combining the CDR3 with reference TRBV19 and TRBJ2-7 gives the whole variable domain DGGITQSPKYLFRKEGQNVTLSCEQNLNHDAMYWYRQDPGQGLRLIYYSQIVNDFQKGDIAEGYSVSREKKESFPLTVTSAQKNPTAFYLCASSPTGAFGEQYFGPGTRLTVT.

The chain uses TRBV30 and TRBJ2-2; D is perhaps TRBD1 (6 bases). V gave up 5 bases and J gave up 1 base, with 14 bases separating them. CDR1 and CDR2 (germline): GTSNPN, SVGIG (reference sequence). This CDR3 has 15 residues. CDR3 DNA sequence: TGTGCCTGGGGTACCAAACAGGGGAACACCGGGGAGCTGTTTTTT. Residues: CAWGTKQGNTGELFF.

CDR3 DNA: TGTGCCAGCAGTTTCCGGACAGCTGAAAAACTGTTTTTT. This sequence encodes CASSFRTAEKLFF. V usage is TRBV27 and J usage is TRBJ1-4; possibly TRBD1 for D (6 bases). The CDR3 runs 13 residues. Germline-derived CDR1 and CDR2 are MNHEY and SMNVEV (reference sequence). V was pared by 3 bases and J by 7 bases, with 9 bases between.

This clone was seen a handful of times. The CDR3 sequence: CAWGGSSMNTEAFF. The CDR3 nucleotides are TGTGCCTGGGGGGGCAGCTCCATGAACACTGAAGCTTTCTTT. The genes are TRBV30 and TRBJ1-1; a possible D gene is TRBD1 (6 bases). The CDR3 totals 14 residues. Germline assignment: CDR1 GTSNPN and CDR2 SVGIG (reference sequence). V was cut by 5 bases and J by 0 bases, with 13 bases left in between.

The gene calls are TRBV27 and TRBJ1-6; D is ambiguous. V was shortened by 2 bases and J by 5 bases, with 7 bases between the two germline ends. This CDR3 region has 14 residues. Germline lookup yields CDR1 MNHEY and CDR2 SMNVEV (reference sequence). The CDR3 DNA is TGTGCCAGCAGTTTAGTACTCGATAATTCACCCCTCCACTTT. It codes for CASSLVLDNSPLHF.